The 32 T cell receptor beta chains in this list originate from one sample, sequenced in a study of cytomegalovirus exposure and HLA in healthy donors. Primers for the PCR totalled 60 Vbeta and 13 Jbeta. Generated by immunoSEQ multiplex PCR, the TCRdb table keeps only in-frame clones and is missing some. The repertoire has about 61,000 clones, about 80% of them found once; the top ten carry about 51%. Material: PBMCs. These receptors came from a middle-aged man in good health and CMV-seropositive.

As concerns this clone: A single base is all that separates this from a far larger clone, so a read error is likely. Different DNA sequences within this sample yield the same CDR3. The chain recombines TRBV4-3 with TRBJ2-1; D gene uncertain. The length of the CDR3 is 17 residues. In germline, CDR1 is LGHNA, CDR2 YSLEER. CDR3 sequence: CSSSQDMIVLIYNEQFF. In DNA form, the CDR3 reads TGCTCAAGCAGCCAAGATATGATCGTACTCATCTACAATGAGCAGTTCTTC.

CDR3 bases: TGTGCCAGCAGCTTGTGGAGTGAGGGGGCAGGGGAGCTGTTTTTT. It specifies CASSLWSEGAGELFF. This chain joins TRBV5-4 and TRBJ2-2, with 7 bases that match TRBD1. CDR1 is SGHNT and CDR2 is YYREEE in the germline V gene (reference sequence). The CDR3 has 15 residues. J gave up 8 bases and V 1 base, and 8 bases lay outside the gene matches.

This clone was counted between two and nine times. The V call is TRBV28, the J call TRBJ1-5; tentatively, D is TRBD1 (6 bases). V lost 3 bases, J lost 1 base, and 13 bases lay in between. Germline-derived CDR1 and CDR2 are MDHEN and SYDVKM. This CDR3 has 16 amino acids. Written as DNA, the CDR3 is TGTGCCAGCAGTTTCGCGAACAGGGTCAGCAATCAGCCCCAGCATTTT. Translated: CASSFANRVSNQPQHF.

This clone was detected once. The chain combines TRBV28 with TRBJ1-2; D remains ambiguous. Per the germline V gene, CDR1 is MDHEN and CDR2 is SYDVKM. Trimming took 2 bases from V and 2 from J, leaving 9 bases between them. This CDR3 has 14 amino acids. CDR3 sequence: CASSLQVANYGYTF. The CDR3 DNA is TGTGCCAGCAGTTTACAGGTTGCAAACTATGGCTACACCTTC.

The chain uses TRBV19 and TRBJ2-5; maybe TRBD1 (6 bases). The germline CDR1 and CDR2 sequences are LNHDA and SQIVND (reference sequence). CDR3 size: 15 residues. V was trimmed by 2 bases and J by 3 bases, leaving 13 bases between them. CDR3 nucleotide sequence: TGTGCCAGTAGTATAACGGGACACGGGAAAGAGACCCAGTACTTC. This codes for CASSITGHGKETQYF.

The rearrangement uses TRBV6-5 and TRBJ2-7, with 8 bases identical to TRBD2. Germline CDR1 reads MNHEY; CDR2 reads SVGAGI. Germline trimming cut 9 bases from V and 5 bases from J; bases unmatched to any gene: 9. This CDR3 is 13 amino acids long. The CDR3 DNA follows: TGTGCCAGTAGCGGGGCAGAGGCCCACGAGCAGTACTTC. Amino acid sequence: CASSGAEAHEQYF.

This clone was counted a few times. This may arise from a read error, as a much more abundant clone is one base away. The chain employs TRBV11-2 and TRBJ2-3; 8 nucleotides match TRBD2. Germline V lookup: CDR1 SGHAT, CDR2 FQNNGV. The CDR3 loop spans 15 amino acids. The CDR3 is CSSSFFGGAPDTQYF. The CDR3 DNA follows: TGTTCCAGCAGCTTTTTCGGGGGGGCCCCAGATACGCAGTATTTT. Variable domain in full (rest from reference TRBV11-2 and TRBJ2-3): EAGVAQSPRYKIIEKRQSVAFWCNPISGHATLYWYQQILGQGPKLLIQFQNNGVVDDSQLPKDRFSAERLKGVDSTLKIQPAKLEDSAVYLCSSSFFGGAPDTQYFGPGTRLTVL.

This clone appeared a few times. The genes are TRBV7-3 and TRBJ1-2; D is unresolved. Germline-derived CDR1 and CDR2 are SGHTA and FQGTGA. This CDR3 has 12 amino acids. Trimming took off 3 bases at V and 3 bases at J, with 5 bases between the two ends. In DNA form, the CDR3 reads TGTGCCAGCAGCTTTCTAGACTATGGCTACACCTTC. This codes for CASSFLDYGYTF.

The V call is TRBV9, the J call TRBJ2-5, with D unresolved. V lost 0 bases to trimming and J lost 5 bases, with 11 bases between them. This CDR3 region has 14 residues. From germline, CDR1 is SGDLS and CDR2 YYNGEE. The CDR3 DNA is TGTGCCAGCAGCGTAGACACTACCCTGGAGACCCAGTACTTC. Protein: CASSVDTTLETQYF.

This sequence joins TRBV28 and TRBJ2-7, with a weak D call TRBD1 (6 bases). V dropped 7 bases and J dropped 2 bases, with 21 bases sitting between them. The CDR3 extends over 16 amino acids. Germline V gene sequence: CDR1 MDHEN, CDR2 SYDVKM. CDR3 DNA: TGTGCCAGCATCCCCTCGGTTGGGACAAACCCCTACGAGCAGTACTTC. Translation gives CASIPSVGTNPYEQYF.

The chain uses TRBV4-3 and TRBJ1-5; D remains ambiguous. Trimming left V 8 bases short and J 3 bases short, with 11 bases between. The germline gives CDR1 LGHNA, CDR2 YSLEER. CDR3 length: 13 amino acids. The CDR3, as DNA: TGCGCCAGCGGACTCGGGTTCAATCAGCCCCAGCATTTT. This gives the protein CASGLGFNQPQHF.

The chain has TRBV6-4 and TRBJ2-3, with D possibly being TRBD2 (7 bases). Looked up from germline, CDR1 is MRHNA and CDR2 is SNTAGT. The V end was cut by 10 bases, the J end by 2 bases, with 16 bases between. There are 14 residues in the CDR3. The CDR3 DNA follows: TGTGCCACCCTCCCCGGGGGGCTCACAGATACGCAGTATTTT. This translates into CATLPGGLTDTQYF.

The chain has TRBV5-1 and TRBJ2-3; TRBD1 is a possible D gene (6 bases). V was clipped by 7 bases and J by 4 bases, with 7 bases between them. Germline CDR1 reads SGHRS; CDR2 reads YFSETQ. The CDR3 loop spans 11 amino acids. This chain's CDR3 is CASRTADTQYF. CDR3 DNA: TGCGCCAGCCGGACAGCAGATACGCAGTATTTT.

In this sample, this clone turned up once. The rearrangement uses TRBV5-1 and TRBJ2-3, with D perhaps matching TRBD2 (6 bases). The germline V gene encodes CDR1 SGHRS and CDR2 YFSETQ. The V end lost 0 bases, the J end lost 4 bases, and 12 bases lay between the germline ends. This CDR3 spans 15 amino acids. The CDR3 reads CASSLGGGRADTQYF. CDR3 bases: TGCGCCAGCAGCTTGGGGGGAGGTAGAGCAGATACGCAGTATTTT.

This clone was detected only once. This chain connects TRBV7-8 to TRBJ2-7; TRBD1 aligns across 8 bases. V gave up 1 base and J gave up 7 bases; unmatched junction bases: 15. The CDR3 consists of 17 residues. CDR1 and CDR2 (germline): SGHVS, FQNEAQ. The CDR3 reads CASSLVGGWTGFAEQYF. The CDR3 DNA sequence: TGTGCCAGCAGCTTAGTGGGGGGCTGGACAGGGTTTGCGGAGCAGTACTTC.

With respect to this clone: The junction shows a germline mismatch at one end, possibly a read error. This chain uses TRBV18 with TRBJ2-5, with unresolved D. In germline, CDR1 is KGHSH, CDR2 LQKENI. This CDR3 has 14 amino acids. The CDR3 is CASSPSRVQEAQYF. The CDR3 DNA is TGTGCCAGCTCACCGTCCCGGGTCCAAGAGGCCCAGTACTTC.

J is TRBJ1-2 and V is TRBV5-1; TRBD1 might be the D (6 bases). The germline gives CDR1 SGHRS, CDR2 YFSETQ. The CDR3 length is 14 residues. V lost 2 bases and J lost 7, with 15 bases in between. CDR3 bases: TGCGCCAGCAGCTTAAATTCACAGGGTAGTGGCTACACCTTC. As protein: CASSLNSQGSGYTF.

This chain joins TRBV7-3 and TRBJ2-3, with TRBD2 as a possible D gene (6 bases). Trimming took 5 bases from V and 5 from J, leaving 17 bases between them. The germline CDR1 and CDR2 sequences are SGHTA and FQGTGA. This CDR3 region has 15 residues. The CDR3 nucleotides are TGTGCCAGCAGCCTACCCGGGGCGCGGGGAGATACGCAGTATTTT. Translating gives CASSLPGARGDTQYF.

The genes are TRBV4-3 and TRBJ2-7; TRBD2 matches 7 bases. Trimming at V came to 0 bases and at J to 5 bases, leaving 7 bases not matched to a gene. CDR1 and CDR2 (germline): LGHNA, YSLEER. CDR3 size: 15 residues. The CDR3 region has the DNA TGCGCCAGCAGCCAAGATCACGGGGGGTTCGACGAGCAGTACTTC. Translating it yields CASSQDHGGFDEQYF.

The V and J genes are TRBV10-3 and TRBJ1-4; 10 bases line up with TRBD1. The V gene's germline CDR1 is ENHRY and CDR2 SYGVKD. J was trimmed by 0 bases and V by 8 bases; bases with no gene match: 0. The CDR3 runs 14 residues. CDR3 in DNA: TGTGCCATCGGGACAGGGGCAACTAATGAAAAACTGTTTTTT. This encodes CAIGTGATNEKLFF.

The rearrangement joins TRBV6-5 to TRBJ1-2, with TRBD1 identical over 8 bases. The V gene's germline CDR1 is MNHEY and CDR2 SVGAGI. The CDR3 is 13 amino acids. V shed 8 bases and J 5 bases; nucleotides not matched to a gene: 7. The chain's CDR3 is CASYRGKGYGYTF. The DNA for the CDR3 is TGTGCCAGCTACAGGGGGAAGGGTTATGGCTACACCTTC.

Concerning this clone: The junction departs from germline at one end; a sequencing error may be responsible. The chain couples TRBV7-9 to TRBJ1-1, with D maybe TRBD1 (6 bases). CDR1 and CDR2 (germline): SEHNR, FQNEAQ (reference sequence). The CDR3 sequence is 14 residues long. The CDR3 sequence: CSSSLGTPNTEAFF. The CDR3 region has the DNA TGTTCCAGCAGCTTAGGGACACCAAACACTGAAGCTTTCTTT.

The chain couples TRBV27 to TRBJ2-2; TRBD1 aligns across 7 bases. V lost 5 bases and J lost 5; bases outside the gene matches: 11. Germline V gene sequence: CDR1 MNHEY, CDR2 SMNVEV (reference sequence). The CDR3 is made up of 16 amino acids. The CDR3 nucleotides are TGTGCCAGCAGTCACATCGACAGGGTCGTAACCGGGGAGCTGTTTTTT. It is translated as CASSHIDRVVTGELFF.

The V gene is TRBV6-5, the J gene TRBJ1-2; the match to TRBD1 covers 10 bases. The ends lost 1 base at V and 6 bases at J; junction bases unmatched: 2. CDR3 length: 14 residues. Per the germline V gene, CDR1 is MNHEY and CDR2 is SVGAGI. CDR3 protein: CASSYLDRGNGYTF. DNA for the CDR3: TGTGCCAGCAGTTACTTGGACAGGGGGAATGGCTACACCTTC.

The rearrangement joins TRBV4-3 to TRBJ2-1; 7 bases are shared with TRBD2. The CDR3 loop spans 14 amino acids. V dropped 8 bases and J dropped 3; count of bases not matched to a gene: 7. Germline loops: CDR1 LGHNA, CDR2 YSLEER. The CDR3 here is CASGGRGLYNEQFF. CDR3 DNA: TGCGCCAGCGGGGGGAGGGGTCTCTACAATGAGCAGTTCTTC.

V usage is TRBV6-5 and J usage is TRBJ2-7; no clear D. Trimming left V 2 bases short and J 3 bases short, with 5 bases between. The CDR3 runs 12 residues. Germline CDR1 and CDR2: MNHEY and SVGAGI. The CDR3 DNA follows: TGTGCCAGCAGTTACCCGAGCTACGAGCAGTACTTC. This translates into CASSYPSYEQYF.

This chain uses TRBV28 with TRBJ2-4, with D tentatively TRBD2 (5 bases). The CDR3 extends over 14 amino acids. The V gene lost 3 bases and the J gene lost 6 bases, with 12 bases spanning the gap. Germline V lookup: CDR1 MDHEN, CDR2 SYDVKM. CDR3 sequence (DNA): TGTGCCAGCAGTTTGCCGGGATCGCCAAACATTCAGTACTTC. As protein: CASSLPGSPNIQYF.

The chain has TRBV5-5 and TRBJ1-1; D might be TRBD1 (6 bases). Germline V gene sequence: CDR1 SGHKS, CDR2 YYEKEE (reference sequence). The CDR3 runs to 15 residues. V gave up 0 bases and J gave up 0 bases, with 9 bases separating them. CDR3 region: CASSLAGHVNTEAFF. The CDR3 bases are TGTGCCAGCAGCTTGGCGGGACACGTGAACACTGAAGCTTTCTTT.

The V call is TRBV28, the J call TRBJ2-3; D is unresolved. CDR1 and CDR2 (germline): MDHEN, SYDVKM. Trimming cost V 4 bases and J 3 bases, with 8 bases left between them. This CDR3 spans 13 amino acids. Here the CDR3 DNA reads TGTGCCAGCAGTTACACGATTACAGATACGCAGTATTTT. Its translation is CASSYTITDTQYF. Looking up the rest from reference TRBV28 and TRBJ2-3 gives the full variable domain: DVKVTQSSRYLVKRTGEKVFLECVQDMDHENMFWYRQDPGLGLRLIYFSYDVKMKEKGDIPEGYSVSREKKERFSLILESASTNQTSMYLCASSYTITDTQYFGPGTRLTVL.

This clone was observed a single time. The J gene is TRBJ2-2, the V gene TRBV2; tentative D call: TRBD2 (5 bases). This CDR3 comprises 14 residues. The germline gives CDR1 SNHLY, CDR2 FYNNEI. With 6 bases removed from V and 6 bases from J, the gap between germline ends came to 14 bases. The CDR3 DNA reads TGTGCCAGCAGCCTCGCCCCGGGATCCGGGGAGCTGTTTTTT. Protein sequence: CASSLAPGSGELFF.

V is TRBV7-2 and J is TRBJ2-5; 8 bases agree with TRBD2. CDR3 length: 15 residues. Trimming took 1 base from V and 1 from J; bases not matched to a gene: 2. Germline V CDR1 and CDR2: SGHTA, FQGNSA. The CDR3 DNA follows: TGTGCCAGCAGCTTAGACGGACTAGCCCAAGAGACCCAGTACTTC. The encoded protein is CASSLDGLAQETQYF.

A few counts support this clone. The chain combines TRBV19 with TRBJ1-5; D gene unclear. The germline gives CDR1 LNHDA, CDR2 SQIVND (reference sequence). The CDR3 has 15 residues. V shed 8 bases and J shed 0 bases, with 14 bases lying between them. DNA of the CDR3: TGTGCCAGTGTAACTGGCAGGAATAGCAATCAGCCCCAGCATTTT. This gives the protein CASVTGRNSNQPQHF.